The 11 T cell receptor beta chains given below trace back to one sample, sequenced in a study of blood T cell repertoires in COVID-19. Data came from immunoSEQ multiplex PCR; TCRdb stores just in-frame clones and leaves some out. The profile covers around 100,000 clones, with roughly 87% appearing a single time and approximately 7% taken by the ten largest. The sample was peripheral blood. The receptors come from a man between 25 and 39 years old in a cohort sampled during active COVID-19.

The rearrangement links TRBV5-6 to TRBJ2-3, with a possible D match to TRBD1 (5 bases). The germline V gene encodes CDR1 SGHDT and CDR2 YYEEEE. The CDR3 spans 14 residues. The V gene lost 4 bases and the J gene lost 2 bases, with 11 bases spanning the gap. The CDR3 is CASSPDTTTDTQYF. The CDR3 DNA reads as TGTGCCAGCAGCCCGGACACTACCACAGATACGCAGTATTTT.

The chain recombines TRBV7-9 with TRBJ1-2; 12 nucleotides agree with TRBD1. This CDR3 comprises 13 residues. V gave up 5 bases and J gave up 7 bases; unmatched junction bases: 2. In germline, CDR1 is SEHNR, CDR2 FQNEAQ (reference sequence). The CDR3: CASSGTGGSGYTF. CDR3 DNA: TGTGCCAGCAGCGGGACAGGGGGCAGTGGCTACACCTTC.

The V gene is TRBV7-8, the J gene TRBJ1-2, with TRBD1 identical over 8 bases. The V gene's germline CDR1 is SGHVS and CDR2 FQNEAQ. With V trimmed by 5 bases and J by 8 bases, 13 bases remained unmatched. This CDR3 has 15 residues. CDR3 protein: CASSPGDRRRGGYTF. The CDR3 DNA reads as TGTGCCAGCAGCCCGGGGGACAGGCGGCGGGGAGGCTACACCTTC.

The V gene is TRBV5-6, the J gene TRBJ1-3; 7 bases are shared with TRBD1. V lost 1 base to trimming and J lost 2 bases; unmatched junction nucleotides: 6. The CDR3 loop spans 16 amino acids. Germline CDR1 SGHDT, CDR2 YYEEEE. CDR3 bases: TGTGCCAGCAGCTTGTTGGGCAGGGGGGCTGGAAACACCATATATTTT. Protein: CASSLLGRGAGNTIYF.

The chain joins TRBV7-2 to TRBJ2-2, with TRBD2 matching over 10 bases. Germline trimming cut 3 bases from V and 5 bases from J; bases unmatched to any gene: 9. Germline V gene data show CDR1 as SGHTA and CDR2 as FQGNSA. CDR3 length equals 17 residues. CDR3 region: CASSFLAGARVTGELFF. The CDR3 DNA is TGTGCCAGCAGCTTTCTAGCGGGGGCACGGGTTACCGGGGAGCTGTTTTTT.

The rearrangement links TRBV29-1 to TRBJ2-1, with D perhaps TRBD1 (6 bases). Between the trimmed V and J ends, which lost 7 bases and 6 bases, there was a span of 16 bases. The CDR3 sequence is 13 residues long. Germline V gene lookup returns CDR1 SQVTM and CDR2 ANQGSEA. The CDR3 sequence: CSAPDRMGNEQFF. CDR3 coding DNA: TGCAGCGCCCCGGACAGAATGGGCAATGAGCAGTTCTTC.

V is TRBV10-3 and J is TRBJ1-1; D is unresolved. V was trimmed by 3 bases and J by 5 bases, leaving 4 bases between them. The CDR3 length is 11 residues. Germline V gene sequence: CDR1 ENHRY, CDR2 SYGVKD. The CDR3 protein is CAISDNTEAFF. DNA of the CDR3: TGTGCCATCAGTGACAATACTGAAGCTTTCTTT.

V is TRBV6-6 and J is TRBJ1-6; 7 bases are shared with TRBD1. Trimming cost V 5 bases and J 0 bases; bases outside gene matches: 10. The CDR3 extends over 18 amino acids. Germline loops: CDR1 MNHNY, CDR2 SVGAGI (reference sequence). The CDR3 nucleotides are TGTGCCAGCAGTCGAGGACAGGATCAAGGCTCCTATAATTCACCCCTCCACTTT. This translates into CASSRGQDQGSYNSPLHF.

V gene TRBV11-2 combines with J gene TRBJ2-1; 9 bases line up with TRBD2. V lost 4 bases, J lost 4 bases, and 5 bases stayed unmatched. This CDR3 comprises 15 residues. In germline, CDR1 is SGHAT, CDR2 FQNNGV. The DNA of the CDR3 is TGTGCCAGCAGCTCCGAGGGACTAGCTTACAATGAGCAGTTCTTC. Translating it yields CASSSEGLAYNEQFF.

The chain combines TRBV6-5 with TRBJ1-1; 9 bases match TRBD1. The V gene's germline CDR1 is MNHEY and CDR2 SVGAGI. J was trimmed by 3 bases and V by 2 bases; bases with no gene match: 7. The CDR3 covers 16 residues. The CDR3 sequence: CASSYGQGQSYTEAFF. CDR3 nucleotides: TGTGCCAGCAGTTACGGACAGGGGCAATCTTACACTGAAGCTTTCTTT.

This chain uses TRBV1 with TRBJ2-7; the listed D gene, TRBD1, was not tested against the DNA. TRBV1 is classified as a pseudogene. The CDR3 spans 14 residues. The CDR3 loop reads CTSSPTDRGYEQYF. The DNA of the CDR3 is TGCACCAGCAGCCCTACCGACAGGGGATACGAGCAGTACTTC.